This entry features one TCR beta chain sequence. Clones were read by immunoSEQ multiplex PCR, and TCRdb kept only the in-frame ones, dropping some. The sample includes about 33,000 clones, over 80% of them seen just once. The sample is drawn from a study of T cell changes during pregnancy in multiple sclerosis. Germline values: CDR1 MNHNS, CDR2 SASEGT. Trimming shortened V by 6 bases and J by 0 bases, and 12 bases separated the two germline ends. The CDR3 length is 15 residues. This TCR came from a female donor in good health, enrolled as a control in a pregnancy study. This chain connects TRBV6-1 to TRBJ1-5, with no clear D. Sequences were derived from CD4+ T cells from peripheral blood mononuclear cells, sampled in the third trimester of pregnancy. CDR3 residues: CASRPGSYSNQPQHF. The DNA of the CDR3 is TGTGCCAGCAGGCCGGGTAGTTATAGCAATCAGCCCCAGCATTTT.